Following are 3 T cell receptor beta chains from one sample sequenced in a study of response to subunit inactivated influenza vaccine. TCRdb re-analysed the RT-PCR reads in MiXCR, keeping a single row per CDR3 protein. The data show 650,000 to 800,000 distinct CDR3 sequences, more than 11% seen once. Specimen: PBMCs from blood, collected about 14 days before vaccination. The receptors come from a man aged 50 to 59 who received an inactivated influenza vaccine.

This clonotype was recorded at least ten times. The chain uses TRBV6-1 and TRBJ1-2; maybe TRBD1 (6 bases). The germline V gene encodes CDR1 MNHNS and CDR2 SASEGT. The CDR3 runs to 14 residues. The V end lost 0 bases, the J end lost 7 bases, and 12 bases lay between the germline ends. The DNA for the CDR3 is TGTGCCAGCAGTGAAGCGCTTCAGGGGTCTGGCTACACCTTC. Translation: CASSEALQGSGYTF.

This clonotype was detected a few times. This chain joins TRBV7-2 and TRBJ2-4; tentative D call: TRBD2 (7 bases). CDR3 size: 18 residues. Trimming took 1 base from V and 0 from J, leaving 16 bases between them. Germline lookup yields CDR1 SGHTA and CDR2 FQGNSA. Written as DNA, the CDR3 is TGTGCCAGCAGCTTAGGCTTGCGGCGGGGGCGAGCCAAAAACATTCAGTACTTC. Its protein product is CASSLGLRRGRAKNIQYF.

The rearrangement links TRBV10-3 to TRBJ2-3, with D uncertain. The germline gives CDR1 ENHRY, CDR2 SYGVKD. CDR3 length: 13 residues. The V end lost 3 bases, the J end lost 0 bases, and 4 bases lay between the germline ends. The CDR3 spells CAISDHSTDTQYF. CDR3 coding DNA: TGTGCCATCAGTGACCACAGCACAGATACGCAGTATTTT.